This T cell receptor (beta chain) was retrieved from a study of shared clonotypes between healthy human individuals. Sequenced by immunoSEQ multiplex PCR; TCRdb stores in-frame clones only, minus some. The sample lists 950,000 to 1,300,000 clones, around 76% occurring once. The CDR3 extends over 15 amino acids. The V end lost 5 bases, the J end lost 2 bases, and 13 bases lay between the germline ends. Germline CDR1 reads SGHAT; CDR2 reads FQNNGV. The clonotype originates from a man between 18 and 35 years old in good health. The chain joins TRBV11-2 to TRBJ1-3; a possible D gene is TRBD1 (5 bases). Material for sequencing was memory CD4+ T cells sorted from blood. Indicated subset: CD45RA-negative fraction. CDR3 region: CASSLGGEAGNTIYF. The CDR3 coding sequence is TGTGCCAGCAGCCTAGGAGGGGAAGCTGGAAACACCATATATTTT.